The entry below describes one T cell receptor beta chain. This entry is derived from a study of blood T cell repertoires in COVID-19. In the study overall: Spain, Italy and the United States supplied samples that represented acute and convalescent COVID-19.

Germline V CDR1 and CDR2: MGHRA, YSYEKL. CDR3 size: 15 residues. J was trimmed by 4 bases and V by 3 bases; bases with no gene match: 6. Authors' data handling: Reference gene primer amplification yielded estimated nucleated cell counts. Generated by immunoSEQ multiplex PCR, the TCRdb table keeps only in-frame clones and is missing some. The V and J calls and clone size come from that table; D and trimming were worked out from the DNA. This sample has 110,000 to 150,000 clones, with more than 75% found just once. The source of this sequence is a man at least 80 years old with acute or convalescent COVID-19. The chain uses TRBV4-1 and TRBJ2-7, with 10 bases that match TRBD1. Sequenced material: peripheral blood. The DNA of the CDR3 is TGCGCCAGCAGCCAGTTGGACAGGGGGAGTTACGAGCAGTACTTC. Translated, it gives CASSQLDRGSYEQYF.